This T cell receptor (beta chain) was sequenced in a study of human CD8 memory T cell subsets. Study-wide results and limits: Effector memory subsets were less diverse than the similarly diverse stem-like memory and precursor exhausted subsets. By Chao1 estimates, precursor exhausted T cells appeared less diverse than stem-like memory T cells.

The CDR3 is 16 residues long. Germline values: CDR1 SGHTS, CDR2 YDEGEE. Negative magnetic separation was used for the enrichment of total CD8+ T cells. A word on this clonotype: Antigen: not known.

UMI-labeled 5' RACE was used, and it produced the TCR beta libraries. Original data processing: Functional CDR3 beta clonotypes numbered 3,000 to 18,000 in each TCR beta library. TCRdb reanalyzed the 5' RACE reads and collapses them to one entry per CDR3 protein, without DNA. None of the V and J calls come from the authors' own analysis; TCRdb made them. This table holds about 18,000 distinct CDR3 sequences. Sample: CD8+ T cells from PBMCs. The chain couples TRBV5-8 to TRBJ1-1. The receptor was isolated from a human donor in good health. The CDR3: CASSLWTGKMNTEAFF.